Listed here are 21 T cell receptor beta chains from one sample, sequenced in a study of blood T cell repertoires in COVID-19. Generated by immunoSEQ multiplex PCR, the TCRdb table keeps only in-frame clones and is missing some. Of a few hundred thousand clones detected, 80% to 85% appear once; the ten largest clones hold approximately 14%. Specimen: peripheral blood. The receptors here all came from a person between 65 and 79 years old with COVID-19, enrolled during active disease.

The V and J genes are TRBV7-2 and TRBJ2-7; 14 nucleotides match TRBD2. The ends lost 5 bases at V and 3 bases at J; junction bases unmatched: 6. The CDR3 has 16 amino acids. CDR1 and CDR2 from the germline V gene are SGHTA and FQGNSA. CDR3 sequence: CASSKGLAGDFYEQYF. CDR3 nucleotide sequence: TGTGCCAGCAGCAAGGGACTAGCGGGAGATTTCTACGAGCAGTACTTC.

The chain combines TRBV18 with TRBJ1-6; no firm D call. Trimming cost V 2 bases and J 1 base, with 15 bases left between them. The length of the CDR3 is 18 residues. The germline CDR1 and CDR2 sequences are KGHSH and LQKENI. In DNA form, the CDR3 reads TGTGCCAGCTCACCATGGCGCAAAGCAGCGTCCTATAATTCACCCCTCCACTTT. This codes for CASSPWRKAASYNSPLHF.

This clone has just a few counts. The V and J genes are TRBV9 and TRBJ2-7; possible D gene TRBD1, 5 bases. The V and J ends lost 1 base and 7 bases respectively, with 15 bases between them. Germline CDR1 SGDLS, CDR2 YYNGEE. CDR3 length: 14 amino acids. In nucleotides, the CDR3 is TGTGCCAGCAGCGTATCCATAAGGGGTGAGGAGCAGTACTTC. It translates to CASSVSIRGEEQYF.

The CDR3 nucleotides are TGTGCCAGCAGCCAGGTGGTAGGGGGAAATGAAAAACTGTTTTTT. Amino acid sequence: CASSQVVGGNEKLFF. The rearrangement joins TRBV3-1 (or the pseudogene TRBV3-2) to TRBJ1-4; weak D call: TRBD1 (6 bases). Germline V gives CDR1 LGHDT, CDR2 YNNKEL (reference sequence). V was pared by 3 bases and J by 5 bases, with 13 bases between. CDR3 length equals 15 residues.

This clone was observed a handful of times. This chain uses TRBV18 with TRBJ1-2, with D uncertain. There are 13 residues in the CDR3. V lost 4 bases and J lost 6, with 12 bases in between. Germline lookup yields CDR1 KGHSH and CDR2 LQKENI. CDR3 in DNA: TGTGCCAGCTCACTAGTCCGGGATAATGGCTACACCTTC. It specifies CASSLVRDNGYTF. The whole variable domain, remainder taken from reference TRBV18 and TRBJ1-2, is NAGVMQNPRHLVRRRGQEARLRCSPMKGHSHVYWYRQLPEEGLKFMVYLQKENIIDESGMPKERFSAEFPKEGPSILRIQQVVRGDSAAYFCASSLVRDNGYTFGSGTRLTVV.

Only one count was recorded for this clone. V is TRBV30 and J is TRBJ2-7, with D possibly TRBD1 on 5 matching bases. The CDR3 has 13 residues. Germline assignment: CDR1 GTSNPN and CDR2 SVGIG (reference sequence). Trimming shortened V by 2 bases and J by 2 bases, and 10 bases separated the two germline ends. The CDR3: CAWSQGTPYEQYF. The CDR3 DNA reads as TGTGCCTGGAGTCAGGGTACCCCCTACGAGCAGTACTTC. Full variable domain (outside the CDR3, taken from reference TRBV30 and TRBJ2-7): SQTIHQWPATLVQPVGSPLSLECTVEGTSNPNLYWYRQAAGRGLQLLFYSVGIGQISSEVPQNLSASRPQDRQFILSSKKLLLSDSGFYLCAWSQGTPYEQYFGPGTRLTVT.

This clone has only a few counts. V usage is TRBV30 and J usage is TRBJ2-2, with a weak D call TRBD2 (6 bases). Trimming removed 0 bases at V and 0 bases at J, with 17 bases between. This CDR3 has 18 residues. Germline V gene lookup returns CDR1 GTSNPN and CDR2 SVGIG (reference sequence). CDR3 DNA sequence: TGTGCCTGGAGTGTAAGGGGAGGAGCGAGAACGAACACCGGGGAGCTGTTTTTT. Protein sequence: CAWSVRGGARTNTGELFF.

A remark on this clone: Other DNA sequences in this specimen translate into the identical CDR3. The chain employs TRBV19 and TRBJ1-5; 9 bases line up with TRBD1. V gave up 1 base and J gave up 2 bases; unmatched junction bases: 3. CDR1 is LNHDA and CDR2 is SQIVND in the germline V gene (reference sequence). This CDR3 has 16 amino acids. Here the CDR3 DNA reads TGTGCCAGTAGTATAGGACAGGGGGGCGGCAATCAGCCCCAGCATTTT. It translates to CASSIGQGGGNQPQHF.

This chain links TRBV19 with TRBJ2-1, with D unresolved. V gave up 8 bases and J gave up 9 bases, with 8 bases separating them. CDR3 length: 10 amino acids. In germline, CDR1 is LNHDA, CDR2 SQIVND (reference sequence). The CDR3 loop is CASGWPEQFF. The CDR3 bases are TGTGCCAGTGGCTGGCCTGAGCAGTTCTTC.

This CDR3 is CASRDQLGGTGELFF. The CDR3 DNA is TGTGCCAGCCGAGACCAACTAGGAGGCACCGGGGAGCTGTTTTTT. This sequence joins TRBV4-2 and TRBJ2-2, with a tentative D call TRBD2 (5 bases). V was shortened by 8 bases and J by 4 bases, with 17 bases between the two germline ends. The CDR3 sequence is 15 residues long. Germline values: CDR1 LGHNA, CDR2 YNFKEQ.

There are a few counts of this clone. V gene TRBV27 combines with J gene TRBJ2-3; 11 bases fit TRBD2. The germline V gene has CDR1 MNHEY and CDR2 SMNVEV (reference sequence). V shed 1 base and J 4 bases; nucleotides not matched to a gene: 4. The CDR3 extends over 16 amino acids. CDR3 in amino acids: CASSLFLAGGPDTQYF. DNA for the CDR3: TGTGCCAGCAGTTTATTCCTAGCGGGGGGTCCAGATACGCAGTATTTT.

The chain joins TRBV7-9 to TRBJ2-7; 8 nucleotides agree with TRBD1. The CDR3 runs to 19 residues. Germline V lookup: CDR1 SEHNR, CDR2 FQNEAQ (reference sequence). The V gene end was trimmed by 5 bases and the J gene end by 4 bases; junction bases not matched to a gene: 22. The CDR3 loop reads CASSGWTGSPQKDYYEQYF. The CDR3 region has the DNA TGTGCCAGCAGCGGCTGGACAGGGTCCCCGCAGAAAGACTATTACGAGCAGTACTTC.

Of note for this clone: One junction end disagrees with the germline gene, perhaps due to a read error. The CDR3 sequence: CASSVDRTGRSPLHF. The CDR3 DNA follows: TGTGCCAGCAGCGTAGATAGGACAGGGCGTTCACCCCTCCACTTT. V and J are TRBV11-2 and TRBJ1-6; 8 bases fit TRBD1. This CDR3 comprises 15 residues. Germline CDR1 is SGHAT and CDR2 is FQNNGV.

The chain is built from TRBV24-1 and TRBJ2-5; D perhaps matches TRBD2 (7 bases). The ends were cut back, 1 base at V and 4 bases at J, with 15 bases in the middle. CDR1 and CDR2 from the germline V gene are KGHDR and SFDVKD. The length of the CDR3 is 16 residues. This CDR3 reads CATSDFSRGAGETQYF. The CDR3, as DNA: TGTGCCACCAGTGATTTTTCACGGGGGGCCGGAGAGACCCAGTACTTC.

The chain carries TRBV19 and TRBJ1-5, with no clear D. Between the trimmed V and J ends, which lost 3 bases and 4 bases, there was a span of 7 bases. The germline V gene has CDR1 LNHDA and CDR2 SQIVND (reference sequence). The CDR3 has 13 amino acids. The CDR3 sequence is CASSIGVNQPQHF. CDR3 coding DNA: TGTGCCAGTAGTATCGGAGTTAATCAGCCCCAGCATTTT.

This sequence joins TRBV11-1 and TRBJ1-4, with 9 bases identical to TRBD1. The CDR3 sequence is 15 residues long. J was trimmed by 5 bases and V by 4 bases; bases with no gene match: 5. Germline CDR1 reads SGHAT; CDR2 reads FQDESV (reference sequence). The CDR3 nucleotides are TGTGCCAGCAGCTCTCCGGGACAGGGAAATGAAAAACTGTTTTTT. Amino acids: CASSSPGQGNEKLFF.

The chain joins TRBV28 to TRBJ1-1, with TRBD1 matching over 8 bases. The CDR3 has 11 residues. The germline CDR1 and CDR2 sequences are MDHEN and SYDVKM. The J segment lost 10 bases and the V segment lost 6 bases, leaving 4 bases of the junction unmatched. The CDR3 DNA is TGTGCCAGCAGAATCACAGGGGGAGCTTTCTTT. Encoded protein: CASRITGGAFF.

The V and J genes are TRBV14 and TRBJ2-1; 9 bases match TRBD1. Trimming cost V 6 bases and J 9 bases; bases outside gene matches: 12. Looked up from germline, CDR1 is SGHDN and CDR2 is FVKESK. This CDR3 contains 15 residues. CDR3 residues: CASSLRGQGMGEQFF. The CDR3 coding sequence is TGTGCCAGCAGTCTTCGTGGACAGGGGATGGGTGAGCAGTTCTTC.

In its sample, this clone was seen once. The chain is built from TRBV23-1 and TRBJ1-4; D remains ambiguous. TRBV23-1 is noted as an ORF with a role that remains uncertain. V was clipped by 10 bases and J by 3 bases, with 21 bases between them. This CDR3 contains 16 residues. The CDR3, as DNA: TGCGCCACCTTCTCCTTAGAACACAGTTCTAATGAAAAACTGTTTTTT. Protein product: CATFSLEHSSNEKLFF.

J is TRBJ1-2 and V is TRBV6-6; 8 nucleotides line up with TRBD1. After removal of 6 bases from V and 4 bases from J, the junction contained 13 bases not matched to a gene. The germline CDR1 and CDR2 sequences are MNHNY and SVGAGI (reference sequence). The CDR3 is 16 residues long. The CDR3 reads CASSQWTGNQPYGYTF. The CDR3 DNA reads as TGTGCCAGCAGCCAGTGGACAGGGAATCAGCCCTATGGCTACACCTTC.

In this sample, this clone turned up a few times. V and J are TRBV15 and TRBJ1-5; 8 nucleotides agree with TRBD1. Germline loops: CDR1 LNHNV, CDR2 YYDKDF (reference sequence). The CDR3 runs to 16 residues. The junction had 7 bases not matched to a gene; V was cut back by 4 bases and J by 2 bases. As DNA, the CDR3 is TGTGCCACCAGCACCAGGACAGGGACGGGCAATCAGCCCCAGCATTTT. It encodes CATSTRTGTGNQPQHF.